The TCR beta chain described here comes from a study of blood T cell repertoires in COVID-19. Only in-frame clones appear in the TCRdb table, and some are missing; sequencing was by immunoSEQ multiplex PCR. The sample includes roughly 250,000 clones, around 83% seen only once; the top ten take roughly 7.8%. CDR3 length equals 17 residues. From germline, CDR1 is KGHDR and CDR2 SFDVKD. V was clipped by 0 bases and J by 8 bases, with 19 bases between them. The source is a man aged 35-49 years with active or convalescent COVID-19. The chain joins TRBV24-1 to TRBJ2-1; D perhaps matches TRBD2 (6 bases). The sample taken for sequencing was peripheral blood. Here the CDR3 reads CATSDLMRGEAGYEQFF. As DNA, the CDR3 is TGTGCCACCAGTGATTTGATGCGGGGAGAGGCCGGTTATGAGCAGTTCTTC.